This is a list of T cell receptor beta chains from one sample in a study of T cells after yellow fever vaccination. From the 5' RACE reads, TCRdb called clonotypes with MiXCR, one entry per CDR3 protein. The sample includes over 65,000 distinct CDR3 sequences, approximately 12% seen only once; the top ten take 20% to 25%. The input for sequencing was CD8+ T cells not binding an NS4B(214-222) dextramer, sorted from PBMCs, taken roughly 20 days after the first yellow fever vaccination. All receptors derive from a man younger than 35 who received the YFV17D yellow fever vaccine. Both conserved end residues are part of each CDR3. Fields, in order: clone size, D gene, J gene, V gene, CDR3 protein, CDR3 DNA. D genes are given only for firm matches. Only some rows state a clone size, as once, few, many or a class for expanded clones.

few | TRBD2 | TRBJ2-1 | TRBV20-1 | CSAVTSGGAMSDEQFF | TGCAGTGCTGTGACTAGCGGGGGGGCTATGAGCGATGAGCAGTTCTTC
few | TRBD2 | TRBJ2-3 | TRBV4-3 | CASSQDLYGGARKDTQYF | TGCGCCAGCAGCCAAGATCTTTACGGGGGGGCTAGGAAAGATACGCAGTATTTT
few | - | TRBJ1-5 | TRBV5-3 | CAEEPYQPQHF | TGTGCCGAAGAACCTTATCAGCCCCAGCATTTT
- | TRBD2 | TRBJ2-2 | TRBV20-1 | CSARDLEGGLAGNTPNTGELFF | TGCAGTGCTAGAGATCTTGAGGGTGGGCTAGCGGGGAATACCCCGAACACCGGGGAGCTGTTTTTT
- | TRBD1 | TRBJ2-5 | TRBV29-1 | CSVDGTGGFETQYF | TGCAGCGTGGACGGGACAGGGGGCTTCGAGACCCAGTACTTC
few | - | TRBJ2-1 | TRBV5-5 | CAMGPGGRHNEQFF | TGTGCCATGGGCCCCGGGGGACGGCACAATGAGCAGTTCTTC
- | - | TRBJ2-7 | TRBV10-1 | CASSEGGAGYEQYF | TGCGCCAGCAGTGAGGGGGGCGCCGGATACGAGCAGTACTTC
- | - | TRBJ2-7 | TRBV7-6 | CASSPCTSYEQYF | TGTGCCAGCAGCCCCTGCACTAGTTACGAGCAGTACTTC
few | - | TRBJ1-1 | TRBV11-1 | CASSSQKGYQGANTEAFF | TGTGCCAGCAGCTCACAAAAGGGATACCAGGGCGCGAACACTGAAGCTTTCTTT
- | - | TRBJ1-1 | TRBV4-1 | CASSQAPTGSGAFF | TGCGCCAGCAGCCAAGCCCCCACAGGCTCTGGAGCTTTCTTT
few | TRBD1 | TRBJ2-3 | TRBV5-4 | CASSQGTGERTDTQYF | TGTGCCAGCAGCCAGGGGACAGGGGAAAGGACAGATACGCAGTATTTT
- | TRBD1 | TRBJ2-1 | TRBV7-9 | CASTSGTGGSYNEQFF | TGTGCCAGCACCTCGGGCACAGGGGGCTCCTACAATGAGCAGTTCTTC
- | - | TRBJ1-2 | TRBV9 | CASSHSGQIYGYTF | TGTGCCAGCAGCCACTCGGGGCAGATCTATGGCTACACCTTC
- | - | TRBJ2-4 | TRBV27 | CATKGPRGKNIQYF | TGTGCCACCAAGGGACCCCGGGGCAAAAACATTCAGTACTTC
few | - | TRBJ2-7 | TRBV6-5 | CASGGHEQYF | TGTGCCAGCGGGGGCCACGAGCAGTACTTC
- | TRBD1 | TRBJ1-1 | TRBV7-8 | CASSSPQGVNTEAFF | TGTGCCAGCAGCTCACCACAGGGGGTTAACACTGAAGCTTTCTTT
- | - | TRBJ2-6 | TRBV19 | CASKRGRNSGANVLTF | TGTGCCAGTAAAAGAGGACGGAACTCTGGGGCCAACGTCCTGACTTTC
few | - | TRBJ2-7 | TRBV5-1 | CASSLYRAPSYEQYF | TGCGCCAGCAGCTTGTACAGGGCCCCCTCCTACGAGCAGTACTTC
- | TRBD1 | TRBJ1-2 | TRBV12-3/TRBV12-4 | CASSLGGTGSTF | TGTGCCAGCAGTTTAGGGGGGACAGGGTCCACCTTC
- | - | TRBJ2-2 | TRBV6-2/TRBV6-3 | CASSYVQANTGELFF | TGTGCCAGCAGTTACGTTCAAGCGAACACCGGGGAGCTGTTTTTT
- | - | TRBJ2-7 | TRBV14 | CASSQVAAAYEQYF | TGTGCCAGCAGCCAAGTTGCGGCGGCCTACGAGCAGTACTTC
once | TRBD2 | TRBJ2-7 | TRBV4-1 | CASSQASGGAAYEQYF | TGCGCCAGCAGCCAGGCTAGCGGGGGGGCAGCTTACGAGCAGTACTTC
- | - | TRBJ2-1 | TRBV2 | CASRTEPGGNEQFF | TGTGCCAGCAGGACGGAGCCCGGCGGCAATGAGCAGTTCTTC
few | TRBD2 | TRBJ2-1 | TRBV6-4 | CASSGTSENEQFF | TGTGCCAGCAGCGGGACTAGCGAGAATGAGCAGTTCTTC
few | TRBD1 | TRBJ1-2 | TRBV10-3 | CAVLPWDSAGVGGYTF | TGTGCCGTCTTACCCTGGGACAGTGCGGGAGTTGGGGGCTACACCTTC
few | - | TRBJ2-2 | TRBV12-3/TRBV12-4 | CASSPTGAGELFF | TGTGCCAGCAGCCCGACAGGAGCCGGGGAGCTGTTTTTT
- | - | TRBJ1-4 | TRBV4-1 | CASSGRDGVNEKLFF | TGCGCCAGCAGCGGTCGAGACGGAGTTAATGAAAAACTGTTTTTT
- | TRBD2 | TRBJ2-3 | TRBV27 | CANSLSTSGGQSDTQYF | TGTGCCAACAGTTTATCGACTAGCGGGGGGCAATCAGATACGCAGTATTTT
- | - | TRBJ1-1 | TRBV5-6 | CASSLGGARFAFF | TGTGCCAGCAGCCTGGGGGGGGCAAGGTTCGCTTTCTTT
- | - | TRBJ1-2 | TRBV12-3/TRBV12-4 | CASSLTWSEGFYGYTF | TGTGCCAGCAGTTTAACGTGGTCAGAGGGCTTCTATGGCTACACCTTC
- | - | TRBJ2-1 | TRBV12-3/TRBV12-4 | CASSPTNNPRNEQFF | TGTGCCAGCAGCCCGACAAACAACCCCCGGAATGAGCAGTTCTTC
- | TRBD1 | TRBJ1-1 | TRBV12-3/TRBV12-4 | CASSSLGTANTEAFF | TGTGCCAGCAGTTCGTTAGGGACAGCGAACACTGAAGCTTTCTTT
few | - | TRBJ1-2 | TRBV6-5 | CASSYLEGVDGYTF | TGTGCCAGCAGTTACTTAGAGGGTGTGGATGGCTACACCTTC
- | TRBD1 | TRBJ2-3 | TRBV6-5 | CASSYPRTGEATDTQYF | TGTGCCAGCAGTTACCCCCGGACAGGGGAGGCCACAGATACGCAGTATTTT
- | - | TRBJ2-1 | TRBV5-6 | CASSKANEQFF | TGTGCCAGCAGCAAAGCCAATGAGCAGTTCTTC
- | - | TRBJ2-1 | TRBV20-1 | CSARKKTRLTNEQFF | TGCAGTGCCAGGAAAAAGACTAGACTTACCAATGAGCAGTTCTTC
few | - | TRBJ2-3 | TRBV12-3/TRBV12-4 | CASSTDSTDTQYF | TGTGCCAGCAGTACAGACAGCACAGATACGCAGTATTTT
few | - | TRBJ1-1 | TRBV5-1 | CASSYTGMGNTEAFF | TGCGCCAGCAGCTATACAGGGATGGGGAACACTGAAGCTTTCTTT
few | - | TRBJ2-1 | TRBV4-3 | CASSRRGVQDEQFF | TGCGCCAGCAGCCGGAGGGGAGTCCAGGATGAGCAGTTCTTC
- | - | TRBJ2-3 | TRBV5-6 | CASSWGTGAETDTQYF | TGTGCCAGCAGCTGGGGGACGGGGGCGGAGACAGATACGCAGTATTTT
few | - | TRBJ2-1 | TRBV27 | CASNPGAYPNEQFF | TGTGCCAGCAATCCGGGGGCCTATCCCAATGAGCAGTTCTTC
- | - | TRBJ2-3 | TRBV12-5 | CASGLWTADTQYF | TGTGCTAGTGGTTTGTGGACAGCAGATACGCAGTATTTT
few | - | TRBJ2-5 | TRBV7-6 | CASSLEVGLEETQYF | TGTGCCAGCAGCTTAGAGGTTGGACTGGAAGAGACCCAGTACTTC
- | - | TRBJ2-1 | TRBV4-1 | CASGGLGGPDEQFF | TGCGCCAGCGGGGGACTGGGGGGCCCCGATGAGCAGTTCTTC
many | - | TRBJ2-1 | TRBV15 | CATSRGISGPYNEQFF | TGTGCCACCAGCAGGGGGATTTCGGGGCCATACAATGAGCAGTTCTTC
few | - | TRBJ1-1 | TRBV5-4 | CASSLKGGNTEAFF | TGTGCCAGCAGCTTGAAGGGAGGGAACACTGAAGCTTTCTTT
few | TRBD1 | TRBJ2-7 | TRBV4-1 | CASSKRMRDRGPQYEQYF | TGCGCCAGCAGCAAAAGAATGCGAGACAGGGGGCCCCAGTACGAGCAGTACTTC
- | TRBD1 | TRBJ2-7 | TRBV7-9 | CASSPGQALYEQYF | TGTGCCAGCAGCCCGGGACAGGCCCTCTACGAGCAGTACTTC
- | - | TRBJ1-2 | TRBV7-9 | CASSTGADPNYGYTF | TGTGCCAGCAGCACCGGGGCAGATCCTAACTATGGCTACACCTTC
- | - | TRBJ2-3 | TRBV27 | CASSLAGRVDTQYF | TGTGCCAGCAGTTTAGCGGGGCGGGTAGATACGCAGTATTTT
- | - | TRBJ1-5 | TRBV5-5 | CASSFGGGPNQPQHF | TGTGCCAGCAGCTTTGGGGGGGGCCCCAATCAGCCCCAGCATTTT
- | - | TRBJ2-3 | TRBV12-3/TRBV12-4 | CASSFVLDTQYF | TGTGCCAGCAGTTTTGTATTGGATACGCAGTATTTT
- | - | TRBJ2-1 | TRBV6-5 | CASSYSSRSYNEQFF | TGTGCCAGCAGTTACTCGAGTCGCTCCTACAATGAGCAGTTCTTC
- | TRBD1 | TRBJ2-2 | TRBV12-3/TRBV12-4 | CASSQPGQGDTGELFF | TGTGCCAGCAGTCAACCGGGACAGGGCGACACCGGGGAGCTGTTTTTT
many | TRBD1 | TRBJ2-1 | TRBV6-4 | CASSDRDSSYNEQFF | TGTGCCAGCAGTGACCGGGACAGTTCTTACAATGAGCAGTTCTTC
- | TRBD2 | TRBJ2-1 | TRBV3-1 | CASSQASGGTNEQFF | TGTGCCAGCAGCCAGGCAAGCGGGGGGACAAATGAGCAGTTCTTC
- | TRBD2 | TRBJ2-3 | TRBV6-2/TRBV6-3 | CASSPETSGLTDTQYF | TGTGCCAGCAGTCCTGAGACTAGCGGACTCACAGATACGCAGTATTTT